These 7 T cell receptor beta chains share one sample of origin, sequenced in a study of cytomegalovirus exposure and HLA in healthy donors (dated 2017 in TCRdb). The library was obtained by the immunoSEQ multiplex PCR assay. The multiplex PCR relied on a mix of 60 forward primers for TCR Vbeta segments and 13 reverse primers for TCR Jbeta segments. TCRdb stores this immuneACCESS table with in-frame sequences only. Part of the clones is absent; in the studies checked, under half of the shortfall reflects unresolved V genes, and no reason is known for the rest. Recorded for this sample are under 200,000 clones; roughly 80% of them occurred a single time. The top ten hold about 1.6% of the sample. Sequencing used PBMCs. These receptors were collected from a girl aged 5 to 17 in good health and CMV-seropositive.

CDR3 region: CASSFNRGPMNTEAFF. DNA of the CDR3: TGTGCCAGCAGCTTCAACAGGGGTCCCATGAACACTGAAGCTTTCTTT. The chain joins TRBV5-4 to TRBJ1-1; 7 bases match TRBD1. The junction had 7 bases not matched to a gene; V was cut back by 2 bases and J by 0 bases. CDR1 and CDR2 from the germline V gene are SGHNT and YYREEE (reference sequence). The CDR3 runs to 16 residues.

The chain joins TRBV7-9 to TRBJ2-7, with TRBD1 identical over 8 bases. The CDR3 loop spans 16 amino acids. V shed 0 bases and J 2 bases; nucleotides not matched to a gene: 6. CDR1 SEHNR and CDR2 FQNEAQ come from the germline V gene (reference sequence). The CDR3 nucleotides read TGTGCCAGCAGCTTAGCGAGACAGGGGCCAGCCTACGAGCAGTACTTC. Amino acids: CASSLARQGPAYEQYF.

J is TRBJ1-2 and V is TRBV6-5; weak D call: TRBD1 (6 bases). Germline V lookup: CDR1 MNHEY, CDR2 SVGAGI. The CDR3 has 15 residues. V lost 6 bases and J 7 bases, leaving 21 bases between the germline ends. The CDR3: CASRNPRGGDSGYTF. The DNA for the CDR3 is TGTGCCAGCAGAAACCCTAGGGGGGGGGATAGTGGCTACACCTTC.

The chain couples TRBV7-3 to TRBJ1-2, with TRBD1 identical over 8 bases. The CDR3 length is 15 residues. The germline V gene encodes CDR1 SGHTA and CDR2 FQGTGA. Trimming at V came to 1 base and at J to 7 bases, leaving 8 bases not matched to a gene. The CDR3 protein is CASSLRAGGVGGYTF. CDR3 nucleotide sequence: TGTGCCAGCAGCTTAAGGGCAGGGGGCGTGGGTGGCTACACCTTC. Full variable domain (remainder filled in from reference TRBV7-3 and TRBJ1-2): GAGVSQTPSNKVTEKGKYVELRCDPISGHTALYWYRQSLGQGPEFLIYFQGTGAADDSGLPNDRFFAVRPEGSVSTLKIQRTERGDSAVYLCASSLRAGGVGGYTFGSGTRLTVV.

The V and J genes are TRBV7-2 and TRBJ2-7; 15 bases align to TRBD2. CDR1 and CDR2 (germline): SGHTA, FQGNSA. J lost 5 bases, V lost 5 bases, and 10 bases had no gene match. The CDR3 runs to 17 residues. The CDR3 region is CASSPGTSGGKGNEQYF. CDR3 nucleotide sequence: TGTGCCAGCAGCCCCGGGACTAGCGGGGGGAAGGGCAACGAGCAGTACTTC.

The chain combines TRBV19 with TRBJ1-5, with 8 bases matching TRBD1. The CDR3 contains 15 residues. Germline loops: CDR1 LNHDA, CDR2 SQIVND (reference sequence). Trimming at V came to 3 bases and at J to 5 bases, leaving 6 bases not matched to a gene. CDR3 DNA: TGTGCCAGTAGTATCGGCAGGGGGCGGTATCAGCCCCAGCATTTT. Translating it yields CASSIGRGRYQPQHF.

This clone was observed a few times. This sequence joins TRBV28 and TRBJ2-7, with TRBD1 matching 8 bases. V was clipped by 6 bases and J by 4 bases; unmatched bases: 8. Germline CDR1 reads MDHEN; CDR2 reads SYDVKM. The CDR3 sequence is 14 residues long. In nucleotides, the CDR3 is TGTGCCAGCAGCAAACAGGGGGTTACGTACGAGCAGTACTTC. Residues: CASSKQGVTYEQYF.